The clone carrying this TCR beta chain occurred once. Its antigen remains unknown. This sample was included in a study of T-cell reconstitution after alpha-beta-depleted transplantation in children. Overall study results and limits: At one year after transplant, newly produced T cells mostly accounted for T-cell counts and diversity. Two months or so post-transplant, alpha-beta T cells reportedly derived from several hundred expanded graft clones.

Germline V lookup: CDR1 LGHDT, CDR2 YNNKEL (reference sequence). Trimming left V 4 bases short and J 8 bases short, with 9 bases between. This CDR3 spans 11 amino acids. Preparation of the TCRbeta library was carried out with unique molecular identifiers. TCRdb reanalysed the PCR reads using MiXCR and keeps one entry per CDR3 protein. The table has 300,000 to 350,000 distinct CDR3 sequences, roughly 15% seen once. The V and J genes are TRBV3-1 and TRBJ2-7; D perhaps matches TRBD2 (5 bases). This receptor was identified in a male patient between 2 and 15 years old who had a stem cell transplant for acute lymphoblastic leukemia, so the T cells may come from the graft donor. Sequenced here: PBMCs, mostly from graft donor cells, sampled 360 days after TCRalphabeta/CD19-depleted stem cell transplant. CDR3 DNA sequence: TGTGCCAGCAGCCGAGAGCGGAAGCAGTACTTC. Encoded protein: CASSRERKQYF.